The 27 T cell receptor beta chains reported below all come from one sample, sequenced in a study of graft-versus-host responses after intestinal transplantation. No antigen has been identified for these receptors. TCRdb's table, derived via immunoSEQ multiplex PCR, lists solely in-frame clones and lacks some. The sample contains some 82,000 clones, around 90% of which appear only once. Specimen: unstimulated CD8+ T cells sorted from spleen or lymph node cells, collected before transplant. The receptor source for this set is a human donor who was the organ donor for an intestinal transplant.

The chain employs TRBV6-1 and TRBJ1-5; the D gene is possibly TRBD1 (5 bases). CDR3 length: 16 amino acids. The germline CDR1 and CDR2 sequences are MNHNS and SASEGT. Trimming removed 2 bases at V and 0 bases at J, with 11 bases between. The CDR3 loop reads CASSELDSYSNQPQHF. Written as DNA, the CDR3 is TGTGCCAGCAGTGAACTCGACAGTTATAGCAATCAGCCCCAGCATTTT.

The chain recombines TRBV19 with TRBJ2-5; possible D gene TRBD2, 6 bases. CDR1 LNHDA and CDR2 SQIVND come from the germline V gene (reference sequence). The CDR3 has 17 amino acids. V lost 0 bases and J lost 5, with 19 bases in between. CDR3 protein: CASSIDPQTGDLETQYF. CDR3 nucleotides: TGTGCCAGTAGTATAGATCCTCAAACCGGGGACTTGGAGACCCAGTACTTC.

The chain couples TRBV4-2 to TRBJ2-7; 12 bases map to TRBD2. The trim removed 5 bases at V and 0 bases at J, leaving 8 bases unmatched. The germline V gene has CDR1 LGHNA and CDR2 YNFKEQ. The CDR3 contains 17 residues. The CDR3 nucleotides read TGTGCCAGCAGCAAGACTAGCGGGGGCCCTAGCTCCTACGAGCAGTACTTC. This codes for CASSKTSGGPSSYEQYF.

V is TRBV18 and J is TRBJ1-5; D gene uncertain. V was clipped by 5 bases and J by 0 bases, with 11 bases between them. Per germline, CDR1 KGHSH and CDR2 LQKENI. This CDR3 region has 15 residues. The CDR3 coding sequence is TGTGCCAGCTCAGGTAACGAGGGTAGCAATCAGCCCCAGCATTTT. This sequence encodes CASSGNEGSNQPQHF.

The chain links TRBV7-2 to TRBJ1-6; the match to TRBD1 covers 10 bases. Germline values: CDR1 SGHTA, CDR2 FQGNSA. The ends lost 4 bases at V and 9 bases at J; junction bases unmatched: 12. The CDR3 contains 17 residues. The CDR3 bases are TGTGCCAGCAGCTCCACCGTCTCGACAGGGGGCAGTTCACCCCTCCACTTT. Amino acid sequence: CASSSTVSTGGSSPLHF.

This chain uses TRBV4-2 with TRBJ2-1; D is uncertain. Trimming cost V 4 bases and J 4 bases, with 20 bases left between them. The CDR3 extends over 17 amino acids. Germline V gene sequence: CDR1 LGHNA, CDR2 YNFKEQ. DNA of the CDR3: TGTGCCAGCAGCCGAGTCCTTCTAGATCTGAAATACAATGAGCAGTTCTTC. It yields the protein CASSRVLLDLKYNEQFF.

The chain is built from TRBV30 and TRBJ1-1; maybe TRBD1 (6 bases). V was cut by 3 bases and J by 0 bases, with 11 bases left in between. The CDR3 has 14 amino acids. The germline V gene has CDR1 GTSNPN and CDR2 SVGIG (reference sequence). CDR3 residues: CAWRYTGMNTEAFF. DNA of the CDR3: TGTGCCTGGAGATATACAGGGATGAACACTGAAGCTTTCTTT.

This clone occurred once. In nucleotides, the CDR3 is TGTGCCAGCTTAGGACATCAATCCTACGAGCAGTACTTC. Its protein product is CASLGHQSYEQYF. The chain couples TRBV6-1 to TRBJ2-7; a possible D gene is TRBD1 (5 bases). The CDR3 consists of 13 residues. Germline CDR1 and CDR2: MNHNS and SASEGT. V shed 8 bases and J shed 1 base, with 12 bases lying between them.

The chain carries TRBV7-9 and TRBJ2-7; D possibly matches TRBD1 or TRBD2 (5 bases each). CDR1 and CDR2 (germline): SEHNR, FQNEAQ (reference sequence). This CDR3 contains 12 residues. The V gene lost 5 bases and the J gene lost 9 bases, with 14 bases spanning the gap. The CDR3 sequence: CASSASGTPQYF. The CDR3 DNA follows: TGTGCCAGCAGCGCATCGGGGACCCCGCAGTACTTC.

The chain joins TRBV4-1 to TRBJ2-3, with 7 bases that match TRBD1. Germline lookup yields CDR1 MGHRA and CDR2 YSYEKL. V dropped 0 bases and J dropped 4; count of bases not matched to a gene: 4. This CDR3 contains 15 residues. The CDR3 spells CASSQDKGGPDTQYF. The CDR3, as DNA: TGCGCCAGCAGCCAAGATAAAGGGGGCCCAGATACGCAGTATTTT.

This chain joins TRBV6-5 and TRBJ2-3, with D maybe TRBD2 (6 bases). This CDR3 has 14 residues. Trimming took 8 bases from V and 5 from J, leaving 17 bases between them. Germline CDR1 MNHEY, CDR2 SVGAGI. The CDR3 is CASGRTSTGDTQYF. CDR3 DNA: TGTGCCAGCGGGAGGACTTCCACGGGAGATACGCAGTATTTT.

The rearrangement uses TRBV6-5 and TRBJ2-2, with TRBD2 identical over 9 bases. This CDR3 is built from 15 residues. The V and J ends lost 6 bases and 2 bases, in that order; junction bases with no gene match: 4. Germline CDR1 MNHEY, CDR2 SVGAGI. CDR3 loop: CASRRGGENTGELFF. CDR3 in DNA: TGTGCCAGCAGACGCGGGGGGGAAAACACCGGGGAGCTGTTTTTT.

This clone was recorded only once. This chain joins TRBV5-4 and TRBJ2-7; D is undetermined. The CDR3 consists of 12 residues. Looked up from germline, CDR1 is SGHNT and CDR2 is YYREEE (reference sequence). V shed 3 bases and J shed 0 bases, with 4 bases lying between them. This CDR3 reads CASSSDSYEQYF. CDR3 coding DNA: TGTGCCAGCAGCTCGGACTCCTACGAGCAGTACTTC.

The chain's CDR3 is CASSFGSTDTQYF. In DNA form, the CDR3 reads TGTGCCAGCAGCTTTGGTAGCACAGATACGCAGTATTTT. J is TRBJ2-3 and V is TRBV5-4; no clear D gene. V shed 2 bases and J shed 0 bases, with 4 bases lying between them. The germline CDR1 and CDR2 sequences are SGHNT and YYREEE (reference sequence). This CDR3 has 13 amino acids.

This clone was picked up a small number of times. The CDR3, as DNA: TGTGCCAGCAGCGCGGACAGGGGAGGCACAGATACGCAGTATTTT. This sequence encodes CASSADRGGTDTQYF. V usage is TRBV6-4 and J usage is TRBJ2-3, with 9 bases aligning to TRBD1. Germline V gene lookup returns CDR1 MRHNA and CDR2 SNTAGT. V lost 6 bases to trimming and J lost 1 base; unmatched junction nucleotides: 5. The CDR3 spans 15 residues.

V usage is TRBV10-3 and J usage is TRBJ2-1, with 10 positions matching TRBD1. The CDR3 extends over 14 amino acids. Germline V gene sequence: CDR1 ENHRY, CDR2 SYGVKD. Trimming cost V 4 bases and J 7 bases; bases outside gene matches: 4. The CDR3 DNA reads as TGTGCCATCAGTGGCCGGGACAGGGGTAATGAGCAGTTCTTC. Amino acid sequence: CAISGRDRGNEQFF.

The chain is built from TRBV6-4 and TRBJ2-5; no definite D call. Looked up from germline, CDR1 is MRHNA and CDR2 is SNTAGT. This CDR3 is 13 amino acids long. V dropped 6 bases and J dropped 13 bases, with 21 bases sitting between them. CDR3 DNA: TGTGCCAGCAGACCCATTCCGGCGGCCTCCCCGTACTTC. Its protein product is CASRPIPAASPYF.

The chain uses TRBV7-8 and TRBJ1-2, with a weak D call TRBD1 (6 bases). In germline, CDR1 is SGHVS, CDR2 FQNEAQ. Trimming stripped 5 bases from V and 5 bases from J, with 24 bases between. This CDR3 region has 17 residues. The CDR3 protein is CASSVKRSRKGGYGYTF. The CDR3 nucleotides are TGTGCCAGCAGCGTTAAGCGTTCCCGTAAGGGGGGATATGGCTACACCTTC.

The chain links TRBV4-1 to TRBJ2-4; D possibly corresponds to TRBD2 (6 bases). V was shortened by 0 bases and J by 9 bases, with 12 bases between the two germline ends. Germline V gene data show CDR1 as MGHRA and CDR2 as YSYEKL. CDR3 length equals 14 residues. CDR3 loop: CASSQDLVGGIQYF. CDR3 nucleotides: TGCGCCAGCAGCCAAGATTTAGTGGGGGGCATTCAGTACTTC.

This sequence joins TRBV6-6 and TRBJ1-1; the D gene is possibly TRBD1 (6 bases). The CDR3 length is 11 residues. Trimming cost V 8 bases and J 4 bases, with 8 bases left between them. Per the germline V gene, CDR1 is MNHNY and CDR2 is SVGAGI (reference sequence). The CDR3 spells CASGGGTEAFF. The CDR3, as DNA: TGTGCCAGCGGAGGGGGCACTGAAGCTTTCTTT.

This chain joins TRBV7-9 and TRBJ1-3, with D hard to call. This CDR3 comprises 14 residues. The ends were cut back, 2 bases at V and 4 bases at J, with 9 bases in the middle. Germline V lookup: CDR1 SEHNR, CDR2 FQNEAQ (reference sequence). CDR3 sequence reads: CASSLLLGGNTIYF. CDR3 nucleotides: TGTGCCAGCAGCTTACTCTTGGGAGGAAACACCATATATTTT.

The chain joins TRBV5-1 to TRBJ1-1; no definite D call. Per germline, CDR1 SGHRS and CDR2 YFSETQ. Trimming took 5 bases from V and 0 from J, leaving 8 bases between them. This CDR3 has 13 residues. The CDR3 reads CASSADVNTEAFF. CDR3 nucleotide sequence: TGCGCCAGCAGTGCAGATGTGAACACTGAAGCTTTCTTT. The full variable domain, rest sourced from reference TRBV5-1 and TRBJ1-1, is KAGVTQTPRYLIKTRGQQVTLSCSPISGHRSVSWYQQTPGQGLQFLFEYFSETQRNKGNFPGRFSGRQFSNSRSEMNVSTLELGDSALYLCASSADVNTEAFFGQGTRLTVV.

The rearrangement joins TRBV27 to TRBJ2-3; 9 bases line up with TRBD1. This CDR3 is built from 18 residues. The V gene end was trimmed by 5 bases and the J gene end by 4 bases; junction bases not matched to a gene: 16. Germline loops: CDR1 MNHEY, CDR2 SMNVEV (reference sequence). CDR3 nucleotides: TGTGCCAGCAGTCCAAATTGGGACAGGGAAGTGTATCCAGATACGCAGTATTTT. It codes for CASSPNWDREVYPDTQYF.

The chain links TRBV6-1 to TRBJ2-1, with unresolved D. Germline V gene sequence: CDR1 MNHNS, CDR2 SASEGT. The CDR3 extends over 13 amino acids. V was cut by 5 bases and J by 3 bases, with 8 bases left in between. The CDR3 region has the DNA TGTGCCAGCAGTCCGGCGATCTACAATGAGCAGTTCTTC. It is translated as CASSPAIYNEQFF.

This clone is a singleton in its sample. This chain connects TRBV4-1 to TRBJ2-2; D might be TRBD2 (6 bases). V lost 4 bases, J lost 4 bases, and 13 bases lay in between. CDR1 is MGHRA and CDR2 is YSYEKL in the germline V gene. The CDR3 consists of 15 residues. The CDR3 reads CASSPGDPITGELFF. DNA for the CDR3: TGCGCCAGCAGCCCGGGAGACCCTATCACCGGGGAGCTGTTTTTT.

This clone was observed a handful of times. The chain combines TRBV29-1 with TRBJ1-3, with D perhaps matching TRBD1 (6 bases). The CDR3 is 15 residues long. Trimming stripped 6 bases from V and 0 bases from J, with 15 bases between. Germline V gene sequence: CDR1 SQVTM, CDR2 ANQGSEA. Written as DNA, the CDR3 is TGCAGCGTGGCCAATCCGGACAGCTCTGGAAACACCATATATTTT. Encoded protein: CSVANPDSSGNTIYF.

The genes are TRBV4-2 and TRBJ2-5, with 13 bases that match TRBD2. The CDR3 runs to 16 residues. V lost 0 bases to trimming and J lost 9 bases; unmatched junction nucleotides: 7. The germline gives CDR1 LGHNA, CDR2 YNFKEQ. The CDR3 sequence is CASSQEGTSGAQAQYF. CDR3 DNA: TGTGCCAGCAGCCAAGAAGGGACTAGCGGGGCCCAGGCCCAGTACTTC.